Below are 8 T cell receptor beta chains sequenced from a single sample in a study of blood T cells in healthy people across ages (dated by TCRdb to about 2015). To prepare the library, 5' RACE was applied. Sequencing instrument: Illumina HiSeq 2500. A second PCR of about 7 to 12 cycles was run with a J-beta primer mix and a sample-barcoded 5' primer. TCRdb's own reprocessing of the public reads used fastp at Q25 and MiXCR and kept productive beta chains. CDR3 protein sequences are deduplicated, and each keeps its most common genes and DNA. The sample records approximately 600,000 distinct CDR3 sequences, about 53% of which are singletons. Together, the top ten hold over 30% of the sample. The specimen sequenced was blood. The receptors originated from a man aged 60-69 years in good health.

There are a few counts of this clonotype. The chain recombines TRBV27 with TRBJ2-1; no definite D call. CDR1 and CDR2 (germline): MNHEY, SMNVEV (reference sequence). V gave up 6 bases and J gave up 0 bases, with 12 bases separating them. The CDR3 is 15 amino acids. CDR3 region: CASSPRWSSYNEQFF. Written as DNA, the CDR3 is TGTGCCAGCAGCCCCCGCTGGAGCTCCTACAATGAGCAGTTCTTC.

The chain links TRBV11-3 to TRBJ2-1; TRBD1 or TRBD2 may be the D gene (6 bases each). Germline CDR1 is SGHNT and CDR2 is YENEEA. The germline V and J ends were trimmed by 3 bases and 6 bases, with 12 bases remaining between them. CDR3 length equals 14 residues. This CDR3 is CASSFGGDFNEQFF. The CDR3 DNA sequence: TGTGCCAGCAGCTTCGGGGGCGACTTCAATGAGCAGTTCTTC.

The chain combines TRBV4-2 with TRBJ2-7, with 7 bases that match TRBD2. Germline V CDR1 and CDR2: LGHNA, YNFKEQ. Germline trimming cut 0 bases from V and 2 bases from J; bases unmatched to any gene: 7. The CDR3 is made up of 16 amino acids. In DNA form, the CDR3 reads TGTGCCAGCAGCCAAGATTGGCAAGCGGGGACCTACGAGCAGTACTTC. Encoded protein: CASSQDWQAGTYEQYF.

CDR3 nucleotides: TGCAGCGTTGCTGGACCGGAGGGAATAGAGGAGCAGTACTTC. Its translation is CSVAGPEGIEEQYF. The chain recombines TRBV29-1 with TRBJ2-5; a possible D gene is TRBD2 (6 bases). V was pared by 4 bases and J by 11 bases, with 23 bases between. In germline, CDR1 is SQVTM, CDR2 ANQGSEA. The CDR3 extends over 14 amino acids.

The CDR3, as DNA: TGTGCCAGCAGTGATGGTGGGGCAGGCAAAAACATTCAGTACTTC. Translating it yields CASSDGGAGKNIQYF. V and J are TRBV6-1 and TRBJ2-4, with D tentatively TRBD1 (5 bases). Germline assignment: CDR1 MNHNS and CDR2 SASEGT. The CDR3 has 15 amino acids. The V gene lost 3 bases and the J gene lost 3 bases, with 12 bases spanning the gap.

The chain links TRBV15 to TRBJ2-5, with TRBD1 as a possible D gene (6 bases). Trimming left V 1 base short and J 2 bases short, with 8 bases between. Germline V lookup: CDR1 LNHNV, CDR2 YYDKDF (reference sequence). The CDR3 runs to 14 residues. This CDR3 reads CATSRVGAQETQYF. The CDR3 DNA reads as TGTGCCACCAGCAGAGTGGGGGCACAAGAGACCCAGTACTTC.

This clonotype appeared once. The rearrangement links TRBV12-3 or TRBV12-4 to TRBJ1-4; TRBD1 aligns across 12 bases. This CDR3 has 16 residues. J was trimmed by 4 bases and V by 5 bases; bases with no gene match: 5. DNA for the CDR3: TGTGCCAGCAGTATTGGGACAGGGGGCCTTAATGAAAAACTGTTTTTT. It encodes CASSIGTGGLNEKLFF.

V is TRBV9 and J is TRBJ2-3, with 10 bases lining up with TRBD2. CDR3 length: 16 residues. Trimming cost V 4 bases and J 5 bases; bases outside gene matches: 10. Germline V lookup: CDR1 SGDLS, CDR2 YYNGEE. The CDR3: CASSSRRSGGGDTQYF. The CDR3 DNA sequence: TGTGCCAGCAGCTCGAGGAGAAGCGGGGGGGGAGATACGCAGTATTTT. The full variable domain, completed using reference TRBV9 and TRBJ2-3, is DSGVTQTPKHLITATGQRVTLRCSPRSGDLSVYWYQQSLDQGLQFLIQYYNGEERAKGNILERFSAQQFPDLHSELNLSSLELGDSALYFCASSSRRSGGGDTQYFGPGTRLTVL.